These 12 T cell receptor beta chains were all obtained from the same sample, sequenced in a study of shared clonotypes between healthy human individuals. Generated by immunoSEQ multiplex PCR, the TCRdb table keeps only in-frame clones and is missing some. The sample has approximately 2.4 million clones, around 95% seen once; the top ten hold about 0.13%. The specimen sequenced was naive CD4+ T cells sorted from blood. Regarding subset: CD45RA+ positively selected. The receptors stem from a man aged 18 to 29 in good health.

The J gene is TRBJ2-1, the V gene TRBV6-1, with TRBD1 as a possible D gene (7 bases). Germline V gene data show CDR1 as MNHNS and CDR2 as SASEGT. This CDR3 is 15 amino acids long. The V end lost 6 bases, the J end lost 3 bases, and 15 bases lay between the germline ends. The CDR3 loop is CASSRAGQLYNEQFF. In DNA form, the CDR3 reads TGTGCCAGCAGCAGGGCGGGACAGCTCTACAATGAGCAGTTCTTC.

In the case of this clone: Distinct nucleotide sequences in the sample also encode this CDR3. V is TRBV2 and J is TRBJ1-1; no firm D call. Germline CDR1 is SNHLY and CDR2 is FYNNEI. CDR3 length: 12 amino acids. V was clipped by 6 bases and J by 1 base, with 6 bases between them. The CDR3 sequence is CASSVQNTEAFF. The DNA of the CDR3 is TGTGCCAGCAGCGTTCAGAACACTGAAGCTTTCTTT.

The chain has TRBV9 and TRBJ1-2, with 7 bases matching TRBD1. Trimming took 0 bases from V and 8 from J; bases not matched to a gene: 10. The germline V gene encodes CDR1 SGDLS and CDR2 YYNGEE. CDR3 length equals 15 residues. As DNA, the CDR3 is TGTGCCAGCAGCGTAGAGGTAGTCGGGGACAGCGGCTACACCTTC. This sequence encodes CASSVEVVGDSGYTF.

The chain couples TRBV27 to TRBJ2-5, with D perhaps matching TRBD2 (5 bases). The length of the CDR3 is 16 residues. The germline V and J ends were trimmed by 7 bases and 5 bases, with 23 bases remaining between them. Germline V lookup: CDR1 MNHEY, CDR2 SMNVEV (reference sequence). In DNA, the CDR3 is TGTGCCAGCACCCCCCTAGCCCCGGGTGGCGGGGAGACCCAGTACTTC. Its protein is CASTPLAPGGGETQYF.

This rearrangement joins TRBV6-1 to TRBJ2-7; TRBD1 matches at 7 bases. The CDR3 is made up of 14 amino acids. V trimming: 4 bases; J trimming: 2 bases; junction bases outside the gene matches: 5. CDR1 and CDR2 from the germline V gene are MNHNS and SASEGT. As DNA, the CDR3 is TGTGCCAGCAGTGTATACAGGGGAACCTACGAGCAGTACTTC. Translating it yields CASSVYRGTYEQYF.

In this sample, this clone turned up once. The CDR3 sequence: CASSKALYGRRAYGYTF. Written as DNA, the CDR3 is TGTGCCAGCAGCAAAGCGCTTTATGGGAGAAGGGCCTATGGCTACACCTTC. The gene calls are TRBV21-1 and TRBJ1-2. TRBV21-1 is a recognized pseudogene. The CDR3 contains 17 residues.

The V gene is TRBV29-1, the J gene TRBJ2-3; 7 nucleotides match TRBD1. The CDR3 runs to 14 residues. Germline V gene sequence: CDR1 SQVTM, CDR2 ANQGSEA. With 5 bases clipped from V and 1 base from J, the junction kept 6 bases outside the gene matches. CDR3 bases: TGCAGCGTTATCCGGGACAGCGGCACAGATACGCAGTATTTT. This sequence encodes CSVIRDSGTDTQYF.

This rearrangement joins TRBV4-1 to TRBJ2-2; 8 bases are shared with TRBD1. Germline CDR1 and CDR2: MGHRA and YSYEKL. J gave up 11 bases and V 3 bases, and 5 bases lay outside the gene matches. The CDR3 contains 13 residues. CDR3 sequence: CASSHRTGFELFF. The CDR3 DNA reads as TGCGCCAGCAGCCATCGGACAGGGTTCGAGCTGTTTTTT.

The chain has TRBV21-1 and TRBJ2-7; TRBD1, the table's D call, was not compared with the DNA. TRBV21-1 is a known pseudogene. This CDR3 has 17 residues. The CDR3 bases are TGTGCCAGCAGCAAAGCGCTAAGGACAGGCGCAGCCTACGAGCAGTACTTC. Translated, it gives CASSKALRTGAAYEQYF.

The chain recombines TRBV5-4 with TRBJ2-7; 7 bases map to TRBD2. Germline CDR1 is SGHNT and CDR2 is YYREEE (reference sequence). With V trimmed by 0 bases and J by 2 bases, 5 bases remained unmatched. The CDR3 is made up of 15 amino acids. The CDR3 reads CASSLEASGAYEQYF. CDR3 nucleotide sequence: TGTGCCAGCAGCTTGGAAGCTAGCGGAGCCTACGAGCAGTACTTC. The entire variable domain, with the rest obtained from reference TRBV5-4 and TRBJ2-7, is as follows: ETGVTQSPTHLIKTRGQQVTLRCSSQSGHNTVSWYQQALGQGPQFIFQYYREEENGRGNFPPRFSGLQFPNYSSELNVNALELDDSALYLCASSLEASGAYEQYFGPGTRLTVT.

The chain is built from TRBV5-1 and TRBJ2-7; 14 bases are a match to TRBD2. Germline values: CDR1 SGHRS, CDR2 YFSETQ. The CDR3 length is 16 residues. Unmatched junction bases numbered 7, after V lost 3 bases and J lost 5 bases. The CDR3 sequence: CASSWLGTSGSHEQYF. DNA of the CDR3: TGCGCCAGCAGCTGGCTGGGGACTAGCGGGAGCCACGAGCAGTACTTC.

The rearrangement joins TRBV25-1 to TRBJ1-1; a possible D gene is TRBD1 (5 bases). The V and J ends lost 6 bases and 0 bases respectively, with 8 bases between them. The germline gives CDR1 MGHDK, CDR2 SYGVNS. The CDR3 sequence is 13 residues long. This CDR3 is CASSAGMNTEAFF. The CDR3 nucleotides read TGTGCCAGCAGCGCAGGGATGAACACTGAAGCTTTCTTT.